Listed below are T cell receptor beta chains from one sample, sequenced in a study of cytomegalovirus exposure and HLA in healthy donors. The table came from immunoSEQ multiplex PCR; TCRdb's copy has only in-frame clones and leaves some out. Of roughly 300,000 clones listed, more than 75% are singletons. The specimen was PBMCs. The receptors were sampled from a woman under 30 in good health and CMV-seronegative. Both conserved end residues are part of each CDR3. A D gene is named only where the DNA matches it firmly. Rows give clone size only sometimes, using once, few, many, or a class for an expanded clone.

TRBD2	NA	TRBV2	TRBJ2-1	CASSRLAGYNNEQFF	TGTGCCAGCAGTCGACTAGCGGGATATAACAATGAGCAGTTCTTC
NA	NA	TRBV6-5	TRBJ1-2	CASSYTLSDRNYGYTF	TGTGCCAGCAGTTACACCCTTTCCGACAGGAACTATGGCTACACCTTC
TRBD1	NA	TRBV27	TRBJ2-7	CASAAGGGFSSYEQYF	TGTGCCAGCGCGGCAGGGGGCGGTTTCAGCTCCTACGAGCAGTACTTC
NA	NA	TRBV7-9	TRBJ2-1	CASSIAFSYNEQFF	TGTGCCAGCTCAATCGCGTTCTCCTACAATGAGCAGTTCTTC
TRBD2	NA	TRBV4-1	TRBJ2-3	CASEKRVSAGDFQDTQYF	TGCGCCAGCGAAAAGCGGGTTTCAGCGGGAGATTTTCAAGATACGCAGTATTTT
NA	few	TRBV25-1	TRBJ2-2	CASSERRADTGELFF	TGTGCCAGCAGTGAAAGGAGGGCCGACACCGGGGAGCTGTTTTTT
NA	NA	TRBV6-1	TRBJ2-7	CASSGVRDNYEQYF	TGTGCCAGCAGTGGGGTGCGGGATAACTACGAGCAGTACTTC
NA	NA	TRBV7-3	TRBJ2-1	CASSSSGLNLKNEQFF	TGTGCCAGCAGCTCCTCGGGACTCAATCTTAAGAATGAGCAGTTCTTC
TRBD1	once	TRBV19	TRBJ1-1	CASSIVGQGAEAFF	TGTGCCAGTAGTATAGTGGGACAGGGCGCTGAAGCTTTCTTT
NA	NA	TRBV27	TRBJ2-7	CASPAGDYEQYF	TGTGCCTCCCCAGCGGGCGACTACGAGCAGTACTTC
NA	NA	TRBV13	TRBJ1-1	CASSLRGREGTEAFF	TGTGCCAGCAGCTTACGAGGGAGGGAAGGCACTGAAGCTTTCTTT
NA	NA	TRBV11-3	TRBJ2-7	CASSLAHRFPPYEQYF	TGTGCCAGCAGCTTAGCCCACAGATTCCCCCCCTACGAGCAGTACTTC
NA	NA	TRBV6-5	TRBJ1-2	CASSYRAGDGYTF	TGTGCCAGCAGTTACCGAGCGGGGGATGGCTACACCTTC
TRBD1	NA	TRBV6-5	TRBJ1-2	CASSPRGRGYTF	TGTGCCAGCAGTCCCAGGGGGCGGGGCTACACCTTC
TRBD1	NA	TRBV28	TRBJ1-2	CASRGTGGLLYGYTF	TGTGCCAGCAGAGGTACAGGGGGCCTCCTCTATGGCTACACCTTC
NA	NA	TRBV5-1	TRBJ2-1	CASSSGGNSYNEQFF	TGCGCCAGCAGCTCCGGCGGGAACTCCTACAATGAGCAGTTCTTC
TRBD1	few	TRBV27	TRBJ2-7	CASSHGTASYEQYF	TGTGCCAGCAGCCACGGGACAGCTTCCTACGAGCAGTACTTC
NA	NA	TRBV27	TRBJ1-2	CASSFGSRAGPLTGGYTF	TGTGCCAGCAGTTTTGGCTCTCGGGCAGGGCCCTTAACTGGTGGCTACACCTTC
TRBD1	NA	TRBV27	TRBJ2-3	CATRDRFTDTQYF	TGTGCCACCAGGGACAGGTTCACAGATACGCAGTATTTT
TRBD1	NA	TRBV28	TRBJ1-4	CASSSAGRGRANEKLFF	TGTGCCAGCAGCTCAGCAGGCAGGGGGCGAGCTAATGAAAAACTGTTTTTT
TRBD1	NA	TRBV27	TRBJ2-7	CASSTRTGIHEQYF	TGTGCCAGCAGTACCCGGACAGGTATTCACGAGCAGTACTTC
NA	NA	TRBV7-6	TRBJ1-6	CASSLGGRGTDNSPLHF	TGTGCCAGCAGCTTAGGGGGAAGGGGAACCGATAATTCACCCCTCCACTTT
TRBD1	NA	TRBV4-3	TRBJ2-7	CASSQWVDRASSEQYF	TGCGCCAGCAGCCAATGGGTGGACAGGGCCTCATCCGAGCAGTACTTC
TRBD1	NA	TRBV9	TRBJ1-1	CASSEDRAANTEAFF	TGTGCCAGCAGCGAGGACAGGGCTGCGAACACTGAAGCTTTCTTT
TRBD1	NA	TRBV13	TRBJ2-5	CASSPGQGTETQYF	TGTGCCAGCAGCCCCGGACAGGGCACAGAGACCCAGTACTTC
TRBD2	NA	TRBV6-6	TRBJ2-7	CASSTRAGSGSYEQYF	TGTGCCAGCAGTACTAGAGCGGGAAGCGGCTCCTACGAGCAGTACTTC
TRBD2	NA	TRBV9	TRBJ2-2	CASSLLAGPMNTGELFF	TGTGCCAGCAGCCTCCTAGCGGGACCGATGAACACCGGGGAGCTGTTTTTT
TRBD2	NA	TRBV5-4	TRBJ2-1	CASRKTSGSNEQFF	TGTGCCAGCAGGAAGACTAGCGGGAGTAATGAGCAGTTCTTC
NA	NA	TRBV28	TRBJ1-1	CASINVGGRNTEAFF	TGTGCCAGCATTAATGTGGGAGGCAGGAACACTGAAGCTTTCTTT
TRBD2	NA	TRBV5-4	TRBJ2-1	CASSSIAGGNYNEQFF	TGTGCCAGCAGCTCTATAGCGGGAGGGAACTACAATGAGCAGTTCTTC
TRBD1	NA	TRBV27	TRBJ1-1	CASSPTRTGVYTEAFF	TGTGCCAGCAGTCCAACCAGGACAGGGGTTTACACTGAAGCTTTCTTT
NA	NA	TRBV5-1	TRBJ1-2	CASSTSLPTELFNYGYTF	TGCGCCAGCAGCACCTCCTTACCGACAGAGCTATTTAACTATGGCTACACCTTC
NA	NA	TRBV30	TRBJ2-7	CAWSASGGLPLEQYF	TGTGCCTGGAGTGCCTCAGGAGGGCTCCCTCTCGAGCAGTACTTC
TRBD1	NA	TRBV2	TRBJ2-2	CASSGTGGGGGELFF	TGTGCCAGCAGTGGTACAGGGGGCGGCGGCGGGGAGCTGTTTTTT
NA	NA	TRBV27	TRBJ2-5	CASSSYIKETQYF	TGTGCCAGCAGCAGTTACATCAAAGAGACCCAGTACTTC
NA	NA	TRBV9	TRBJ2-5	CASSPSPSDWETQYF	TGTGCCAGCAGCCCCTCACCTAGCGACTGGGAGACCCAGTACTTC
TRBD1	NA	TRBV20-1	TRBJ2-2	CSAGQGGTLFF	TGCAGTGCTGGACAGGGCGGTACGCTGTTTTTT
TRBD2	NA	TRBV5-1	TRBJ2-1	CASSPGTSGRYNEQFF	TGCGCCAGCAGCCCCGGGACTAGCGGGAGATATAATGAGCAGTTCTTC
NA	NA	TRBV2	TRBJ2-3	CASLRSLTDTQYF	TGTGCCAGTCTACGGAGTTTAACAGATACGCAGTATTTT
NA	NA	TRBV5-4	TRBJ2-7	CASSLPWAPYEQYF	TGTGCCAGCAGCTTGCCGTGGGCACCCTACGAGCAGTACTTC
TRBD2	NA	TRBV4-2	TRBJ2-1	CASSQTGLAGVNEQFF	TGTGCCAGCAGCCAAACCGGACTAGCGGGAGTTAATGAGCAGTTCTTC
TRBD1	NA	TRBV10-3	TRBJ1-2	CAISIQGAHGYTF	TGTGCCATCAGTATACAGGGGGCGCATGGCTACACCTTC
TRBD2	NA	TRBV6-6	TRBJ2-7	CASSPLAGGSYEQYF	TGTGCCAGCAGTCCCTTAGCGGGAGGCTCCTACGAGCAGTACTTC
NA	NA	TRBV5-5	TRBJ1-5	CASSLALVSNQPQHF	TGTGCCAGCAGCTTAGCCTTGGTTAGCAATCAGCCCCAGCATTTT
TRBD2	few	TRBV5-1	TRBJ2-7	CASSLAGTSGNEQYF	TGCGCCAGCAGCTTGGCGGGGACTAGCGGGAACGAGCAGTACTTC
NA	NA	TRBV5-6	TRBJ2-2	CASSSDIGFNTGELFF	TGTGCCAGCAGCTCCGACATAGGATTCAACACCGGGGAGCTGTTTTTT
NA	NA	TRBV4-1	TRBJ2-7	CASSHSPEGSYEQYF	TGCGCCAGCAGCCACTCCCCGGAGGGTTCCTACGAGCAGTACTTC
TRBD2	once	TRBV5-5	TRBJ2-5	CASSLVAGGDETQYF	TGTGCCAGCAGCTTGGTTGCGGGAGGGGACGAGACCCAGTACTTC
TRBD2	NA	TRBV7-3	TRBJ2-2	CASSPPWREYHTGELFF	TGTGCCAGCAGCCCCCCCTGGCGGGAGTACCACACCGGGGAGCTGTTTTTT
TRBD1	NA	TRBV9	TRBJ2-1	CASSSSDRGGNEQFF	TGTGCCAGCAGCTCCTCGGACAGGGGGGGCAATGAGCAGTTCTTC
NA	NA	TRBV2	TRBJ2-5	CASSEFVAETQYF	TGTGCCAGCAGTGAATTCGTGGCAGAGACCCAGTACTTC
NA	NA	TRBV28	TRBJ1-1	CASSLFLSGGMGHTEAFF	TGTGCCAGCAGTTTATTCCTATCGGGGGGGATGGGGCACACTGAAGCTTTCTTT
NA	NA	TRBV9	TRBJ2-3	CASSVGYGGSFAQYF	TGTGCCAGCAGCGTAGGCTATGGAGGGAGCTTTGCGCAGTATTTT
NA	NA	TRBV10-2	TRBJ1-1	CASSETGGVTEAFF	TGCGCCAGCAGTGAGACGGGGGGCGTCACTGAAGCTTTCTTT
TRBD2	NA	TRBV7-3	TRBJ2-3	CASSHGTSGATDTQYF	TGTGCCAGCAGCCACGGGACTAGCGGCGCCACAGATACGCAGTATTTT